The entry below gives a single T cell receptor beta chain sequence along with its context. This specimen comes from a study of T cell changes during pregnancy in multiple sclerosis. Germline V gives CDR1 MGHRA, CDR2 YSYEKL. J was trimmed by 3 bases and V by 3 bases; bases with no gene match: 9. The CDR3 contains 16 residues. TCRdb's table, derived via immunoSEQ multiplex PCR, lists solely in-frame clones and lacks some. The sample carries over 40,000 clones, 88% recorded once. This chain links TRBV4-1 with TRBJ2-5, with 8 bases matching TRBD1. This TCR derives from a female donor with multiple sclerosis, enrolled in a pregnancy study. Sample: CD4+ T cells from peripheral blood mononuclear cells, taken in the second trimester of pregnancy. The CDR3 bases are TGCGCCAGCAGCCAGACCGGGACAGGAAGAAAAGAGACCCAGTACTTC. This sequence encodes CASSQTGTGRKETQYF.